Presented here are 3 T cell receptor beta chains from one specimen sequenced in a study of human T cells and chemical hapten exposure. TCRdb ran MiXCR on the RACE reads and lists one entry per CDR3 protein. The sample holds 240,000 or so distinct CDR3 sequences, approximately 8.6% seen once. Time point meaning: pre-sensitization, week 0. The treatment denotes: therapeutic diphenylcyclopropenone sensitization with weekly scalp DPC. The input for sequencing was whole blood, taken in connection with sensitization to the hapten diphenylcyclopropenone (DPC). These receptors were taken from a woman aged 40 to 50 with alopecia areata. Some clones in this sample may be carry-over from other donors' samples.

The chain uses TRBV4-3 and TRBJ2-3; the D gene is possibly TRBD2 (5 bases). This CDR3 contains 16 residues. CDR1 and CDR2 from the germline V gene are LGHNA and YSLEER. V gave up 1 base and J gave up 2 bases, with 13 bases separating them. The CDR3 coding sequence is TGCGCCAGCAGCCAAGGGAGGCCGATCCCCACAGATACGCAGTATTTT. This codes for CASSQGRPIPTDTQYF.

The genes are TRBV14 and TRBJ1-4, with D hard to call. Trimming cost V 0 bases and J 1 base, with 12 bases left between them. The CDR3 is 17 amino acids. Germline CDR1 and CDR2: SGHDN and FVKESK. Here the CDR3 reads CASSQEQFSVTNEKLFF. The CDR3 DNA reads as TGTGCCAGCAGCCAAGAGCAGTTTTCCGTAACTAATGAAAAACTGTTTTTT.

The genes are TRBV7-2 and TRBJ2-5, with TRBD2 identical over 7 bases. Germline V gene lookup returns CDR1 SGHTA and CDR2 FQGNSA. V was pared by 8 bases and J by 2 bases, with 11 bases of the junction left unmatched. This CDR3 is 15 amino acids long. This chain's CDR3 is CASGLWSGIQETQYF. CDR3 DNA sequence: TGTGCCAGCGGTTTGTGGAGCGGGATACAAGAGACCCAGTACTTC.